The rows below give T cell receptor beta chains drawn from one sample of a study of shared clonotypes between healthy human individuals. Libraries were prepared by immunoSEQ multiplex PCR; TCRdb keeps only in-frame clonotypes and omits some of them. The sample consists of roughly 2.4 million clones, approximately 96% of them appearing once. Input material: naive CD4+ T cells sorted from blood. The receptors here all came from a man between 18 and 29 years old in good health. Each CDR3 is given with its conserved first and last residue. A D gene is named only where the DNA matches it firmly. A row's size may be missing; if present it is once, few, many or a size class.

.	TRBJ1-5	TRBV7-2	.	CASSLGASSNQPQHF	TGTGCCAGCAGCTTGGGGGCTTCAAGCAATCAGCCCCAGCATTTT
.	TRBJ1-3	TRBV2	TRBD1	CASSAGQVAGGNTIYF	TGTGCCAGCAGTGCCGGACAGGTCGCGGGAGGAAACACCATATATTTT
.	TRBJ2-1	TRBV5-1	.	CASGWDHPANEQFF	TGCGCCAGCGGATGGGACCATCCGGCCAATGAGCAGTTCTTC
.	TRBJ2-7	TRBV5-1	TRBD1	CASSLQGASLLVYEQYF	TGCGCCAGCAGCTTGCAGGGGGCGAGTCTCTTAGTATACGAGCAGTACTTC
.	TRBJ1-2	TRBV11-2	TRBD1	CASSSRQGVNYGYTF	TGTGCCAGCAGCAGCCGACAGGGGGTCAACTATGGCTACACCTTC
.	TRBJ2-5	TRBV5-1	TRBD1	CASSSQGVQETQYF	TGCGCCAGCAGCTCCCAGGGGGTCCAAGAGACCCAGTACTTC
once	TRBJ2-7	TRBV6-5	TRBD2	CASRGGLAIAYEQYF	TGTGCCAGCAGGGGGGGACTAGCGATTGCCTACGAGCAGTACTTC
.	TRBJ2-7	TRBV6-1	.	CASSLYYEQYF	TGTGCCAGCAGTCTGTACTACGAGCAGTACTTC
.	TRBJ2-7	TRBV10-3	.	CAISEYRQPMKYEQYF	TGTGCCATCAGTGAGTATCGACAGCCTATGAAATACGAGCAGTACTTC
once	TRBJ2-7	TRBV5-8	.	CAYYHPVQYEQYF	TGTGCCTACTACCACCCAGTCCAATACGAGCAGTACTTC
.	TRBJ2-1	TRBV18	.	CASSPPVDNEQFF	TGTGCCAGCTCACCTCCGGTCGACAATGAGCAGTTCTTC
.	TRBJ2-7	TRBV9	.	CASSVGDFNYEQYF	TGTGCCAGCAGCGTAGGGGACTTTAACTACGAGCAGTACTTC
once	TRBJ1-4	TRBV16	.	CASSFGRVGEKLFF	TGTGCCAGCAGCTTCGGGCGAGTGGGGGAAAAACTGTTTTTT
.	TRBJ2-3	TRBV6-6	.	CASSSTTGRDTQYF	TGTGCCAGCAGTTCAACAACGGGTAGAGATACGCAGTATTTT
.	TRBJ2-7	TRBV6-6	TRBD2	CASSRAGVSYEQYF	TGTGCCAGCAGCCGCGCGGGAGTCTCCTACGAGCAGTACTTC
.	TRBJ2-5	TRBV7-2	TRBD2	CASSLGLAGLETQYF	TGTGCCAGCAGCTTAGGACTAGCGGGATTGGAGACCCAGTACTTC
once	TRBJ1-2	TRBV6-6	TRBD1	CASSSGTALLGGYTF	TGTGCCAGCAGTTCCGGGACAGCTCTATTGGGTGGCTACACCTTC
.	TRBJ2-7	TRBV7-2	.	CASSLEIADEQYF	TGTGCCAGCAGCTTGGAGATCGCCGACGAGCAGTACTTC
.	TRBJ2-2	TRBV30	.	CAWSDVWINTGELFF	TGTGCCTGGAGTGATGTCTGGATAAACACCGGGGAGCTGTTTTTT
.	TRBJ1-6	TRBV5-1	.	CASSLGGNSPLHF	TGCGCCAGCAGCCTGGGAGGAAATTCACCCCTCCACTTT
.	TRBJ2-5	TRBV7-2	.	CASSIAGTPQETQYF	TGTGCCAGCAGCATCGCCGGGACACCACAAGAGACCCAGTACTTC
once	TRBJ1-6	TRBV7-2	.	CASSREGYNSPLHF	TGTGCCAGCAGCCGGGAAGGCTATAATTCACCCCTCCACTTT
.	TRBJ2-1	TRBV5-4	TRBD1	CASSPQGFSYNEQFF	TGTGCCAGCAGCCCACAGGGGTTCTCCTACAATGAGCAGTTCTTC
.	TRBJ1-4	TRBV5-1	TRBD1	CASSPTGDPNEKLFF	TGCGCCAGCAGCCCCACAGGGGACCCTAATGAAAAACTGTTTTTT
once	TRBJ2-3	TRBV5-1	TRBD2	CASSSRAGVGTDTQYF	TGCGCCAGCAGCTCCCGAGCGGGGGTTGGAACAGATACGCAGTATTTT
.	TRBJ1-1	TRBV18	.	CASSPSPGYSAFF	TGTGCCAGCTCACCATCGCCAGGGTACTCGGCTTTCTTT
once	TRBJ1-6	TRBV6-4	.	CASSDGGSGLSPLHF	TGTGCCAGCAGTGATGGGGGAAGCGGGCTTTCACCCCTCCACTTT
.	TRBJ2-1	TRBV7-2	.	CASCAAGAVYNEQFF	TGTGCCAGCTGCGCTGCGGGCGCCGTCTACAATGAGCAGTTCTTC
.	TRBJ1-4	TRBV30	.	CAWSLPVGHDNEKLFF	TGTGCCTGGAGTCTACCCGTGGGCCATGATAATGAAAAACTGTTTTTT
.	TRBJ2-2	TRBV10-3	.	CASAVATNTGELFF	TGTGCCTCCGCGGTGGCCACGAACACCGGGGAGCTGTTTTTT
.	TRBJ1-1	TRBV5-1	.	CASSPTGVGSTEAFF	TGCGCCAGCAGCCCCACGGGGGTGGGGAGCACTGAAGCTTTCTTT
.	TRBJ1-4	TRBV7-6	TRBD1	CASSSETGWGEKLFF	TGTGCCAGCAGTTCTGAGACAGGGTGGGGCGAAAAACTGTTTTTT
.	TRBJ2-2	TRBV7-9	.	CASSLGRDTGELFF	TGTGCCAGCAGCTTGGGTCGGGACACCGGGGAGCTGTTTTTT
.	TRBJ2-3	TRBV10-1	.	CATSDWGQTDTQYF	TGCGCCACCTCCGATTGGGGTCAGACAGATACGCAGTATTTT
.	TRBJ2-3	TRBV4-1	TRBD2	CASSRTSGGGTDTQYF	TGCGCCAGCAGCCGGACTAGCGGGGGGGGCACAGATACGCAGTATTTT
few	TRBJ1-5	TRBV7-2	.	CASSSDGINQPQHF	TGTGCCAGCAGCTCTGACGGGATCAATCAGCCCCAGCATTTT
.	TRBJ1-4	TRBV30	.	CAWSAQGGEKLFF	TGTGCCTGGAGTGCGCAGGGTGGAGAAAAACTGTTTTTT
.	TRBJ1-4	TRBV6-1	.	CASSVVRQGNEKLFF	TGTGCCAGCAGTGTCGTTCGGCAGGGTAATGAAAAACTGTTTTTT
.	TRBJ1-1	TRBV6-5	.	CASSYREATTEAFF	TGTGCCAGCAGTTACAGGGAGGCGACCACTGAAGCTTTCTTT
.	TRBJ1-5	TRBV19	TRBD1	CASRVTGPSGPQHF	TGTGCCAGTAGGGTGACAGGGCCCTCGGGGCCCCAGCATTTT
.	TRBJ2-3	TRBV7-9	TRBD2	CASSLAQAGAGSTDTQYF	TGTGCCAGCAGCTTAGCGCAAGCGGGGGCCGGAAGCACAGATACGCAGTATTTT
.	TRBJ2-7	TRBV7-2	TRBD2	CASSLREGLDEQYF	TGTGCCAGCAGCTTACGGGAGGGACTCGACGAGCAGTACTTC
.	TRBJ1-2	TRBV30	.	CAWTSPPNYGYTF	TGTGCCTGGACTTCTCCTCCAAACTATGGCTACACCTTC
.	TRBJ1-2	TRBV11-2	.	CASGEAGPANYGYTF	TGTGCCAGCGGTGAGGCAGGTCCAGCTAACTATGGCTACACCTTC
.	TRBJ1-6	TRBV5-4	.	CASSYGGGTNSPLHF	TGTGCCAGCAGCTATGGGGGGGGGACCAATTCACCCCTCCACTTT
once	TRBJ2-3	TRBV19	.	CASSIGWDTQYF	TGTGCCAGTAGTATAGGGTGGGATACGCAGTATTTT
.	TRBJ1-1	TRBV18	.	CASSILGEDTEAFF	TGTGCCAGCTCAATCCTTGGGGAGGACACTGAAGCTTTCTTT
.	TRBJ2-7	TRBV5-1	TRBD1	CASSLNGQGFFEQYF	TGCGCCAGCAGCTTGAACGGACAGGGCTTTTTCGAGCAGTACTTC
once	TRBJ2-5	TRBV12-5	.	CASGLNKETQYF	TGTGCTAGTGGTTTAAACAAAGAGACCCAGTACTTC
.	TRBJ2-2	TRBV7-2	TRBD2	CASSIAGLTNTGELFF	TGTGCCAGCAGTATCGCGGGACTAACGAACACCGGGGAGCTGTTTTTT
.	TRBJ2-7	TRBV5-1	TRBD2	CASSLGAGAYEQYF	TGCGCCAGCAGCTTGGGGGCGGGAGCGTACGAGCAGTACTTC
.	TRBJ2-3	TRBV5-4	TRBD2	CASSLAGAEYF	TGTGCCAGCAGCCTAGCGGGGGCAGAGTATTTT
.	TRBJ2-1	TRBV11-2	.	CASSTPRLSSFTDEQFF	TGTGCCAGCAGCACCCCCAGACTATCTTCTTTTACAGATGAGCAGTTCTTC
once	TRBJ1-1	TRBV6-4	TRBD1	CASRSDRDTEAFF	TGTGCCAGCAGATCGGACAGGGACACTGAAGCTTTCTTT
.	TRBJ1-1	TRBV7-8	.	CASSLSALNTEAFF	TGTGCCAGCAGCTTGAGTGCTTTGAACACTGAAGCTTTCTTT
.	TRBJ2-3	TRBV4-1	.	CASSQFAGSTDTQYF	TGCGCCAGCAGCCAATTCGCGGGGAGCACAGATACGCAGTATTTT
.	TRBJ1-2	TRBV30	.	CAWSPRTDYGYTF	TGTGCCTGGAGCCCTCGCACCGACTATGGCTACACCTTC
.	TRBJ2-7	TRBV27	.	CASSFAGAPYEQYF	TGTGCCAGCAGTTTTGCAGGGGCCCCCTACGAGCAGTACTTC
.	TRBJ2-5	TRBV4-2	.	CASSQGPGVWETQYF	TGTGCCAGCAGCCAAGGACCAGGAGTGTGGGAGACCCAGTACTTC
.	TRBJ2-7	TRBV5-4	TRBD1	CASSAGQDLGASYEQYF	TGTGCCAGCAGCGCAGGACAGGATCTCGGGGCATCCTACGAGCAGTACTTC